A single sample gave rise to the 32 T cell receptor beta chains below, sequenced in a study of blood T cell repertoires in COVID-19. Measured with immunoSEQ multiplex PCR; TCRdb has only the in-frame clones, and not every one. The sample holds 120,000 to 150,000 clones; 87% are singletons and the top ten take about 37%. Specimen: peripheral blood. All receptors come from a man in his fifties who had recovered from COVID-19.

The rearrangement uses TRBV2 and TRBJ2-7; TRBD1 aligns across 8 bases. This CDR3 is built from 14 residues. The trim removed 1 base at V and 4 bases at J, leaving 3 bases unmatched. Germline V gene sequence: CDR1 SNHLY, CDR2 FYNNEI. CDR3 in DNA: TGTGCCAGCAGTGAAGTTAGGACAGGGTACGAGCAGTACTTC. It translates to CASSEVRTGYEQYF.

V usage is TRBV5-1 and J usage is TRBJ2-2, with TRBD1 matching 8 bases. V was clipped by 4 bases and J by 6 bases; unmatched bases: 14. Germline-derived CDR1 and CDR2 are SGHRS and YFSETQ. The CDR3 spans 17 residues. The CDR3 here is CASSATLTGVKAGELFF. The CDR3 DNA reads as TGCGCCAGCAGCGCTACCCTGACAGGGGTGAAGGCCGGGGAGCTGTTTTTT.

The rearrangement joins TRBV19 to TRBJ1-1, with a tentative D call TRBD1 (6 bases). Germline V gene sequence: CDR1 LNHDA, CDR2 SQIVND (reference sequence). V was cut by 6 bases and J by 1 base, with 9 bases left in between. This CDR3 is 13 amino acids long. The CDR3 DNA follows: TGTGCCAGTAGCTCGGGACAGAACACTGAAGCTTTCTTT. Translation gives CASSSGQNTEAFF.

The CDR3: CASSQGTGRTYEQYF. CDR3 sequence (DNA): TGTGCCAGCAGCCAAGGGACAGGGAGGACCTACGAGCAGTACTTC. The genes are TRBV3-1 (or the pseudogene TRBV3-2) and TRBJ2-7, with 8 bases aligning to TRBD1. The CDR3 spans 15 residues. V lost 1 base to trimming and J lost 2 bases; unmatched junction nucleotides: 4. The V gene's germline CDR1 is LGHDT and CDR2 YNNKEL (reference sequence).

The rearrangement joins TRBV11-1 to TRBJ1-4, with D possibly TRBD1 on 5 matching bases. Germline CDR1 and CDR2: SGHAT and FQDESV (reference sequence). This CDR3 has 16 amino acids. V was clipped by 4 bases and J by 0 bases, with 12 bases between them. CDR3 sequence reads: CASSSNRQTTNEKLFF. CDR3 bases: TGTGCCAGCAGCTCTAACCGACAGACAACTAATGAAAAACTGTTTTTT.

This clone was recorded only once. Written as DNA, the CDR3 is TGTGCCAGCAGCTTGGGGCAGGGGACCCACAATGAGCAGTTCTTC. Translation gives CASSLGQGTHNEQFF. The genes are TRBV7-6 and TRBJ2-1; maybe TRBD1 (6 bases). V gave up 3 bases and J gave up 5 bases, with 14 bases separating them. CDR1 is SGHVS and CDR2 is FNYEAQ in the germline V gene. CDR3 length equals 15 residues.

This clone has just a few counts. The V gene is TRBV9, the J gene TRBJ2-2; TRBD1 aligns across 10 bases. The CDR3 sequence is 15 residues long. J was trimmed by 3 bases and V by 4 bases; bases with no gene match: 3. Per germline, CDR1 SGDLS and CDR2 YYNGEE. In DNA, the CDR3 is TGTGCCAGCAGCTCGGGACAGGGGCACACCGGGGAGCTGTTTTTT. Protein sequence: CASSSGQGHTGELFF.

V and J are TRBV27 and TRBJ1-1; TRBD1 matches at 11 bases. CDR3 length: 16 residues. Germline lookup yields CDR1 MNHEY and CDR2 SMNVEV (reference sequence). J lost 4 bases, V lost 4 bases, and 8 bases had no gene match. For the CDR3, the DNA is TGTGCCAGCAGTTCCCAACGTGGGACAGGGGGCACTGAAGCTTTCTTT. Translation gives CASSSQRGTGGTEAFF.

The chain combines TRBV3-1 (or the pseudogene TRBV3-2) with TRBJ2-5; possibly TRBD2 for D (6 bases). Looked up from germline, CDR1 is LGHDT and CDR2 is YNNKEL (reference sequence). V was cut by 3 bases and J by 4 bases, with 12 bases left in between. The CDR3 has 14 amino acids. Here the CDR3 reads CASSHGRRGETQYF. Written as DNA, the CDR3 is TGTGCCAGCAGCCACGGCCGGAGGGGAGAGACCCAGTACTTC.

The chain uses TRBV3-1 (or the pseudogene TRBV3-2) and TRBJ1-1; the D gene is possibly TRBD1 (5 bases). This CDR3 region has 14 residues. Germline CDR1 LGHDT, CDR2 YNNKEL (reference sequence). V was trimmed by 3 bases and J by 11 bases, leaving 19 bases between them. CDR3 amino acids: CASSHEIGGSSAFF. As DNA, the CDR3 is TGTGCCAGCAGCCACGAAATCGGGGGTTCGTCGGCTTTCTTT.

For the CDR3, the DNA is TGTGCCAGCAGCCCCCGACTAGCGGGGTTTTCACACAATGAGCAGTTCTTC. This sequence encodes CASSPRLAGFSHNEQFF. This chain connects TRBV9 to TRBJ2-1, with TRBD2 matching over 11 bases. Trimming cost V 4 bases and J 5 bases; bases outside gene matches: 11. This CDR3 contains 17 residues. Germline-derived CDR1 and CDR2 are SGDLS and YYNGEE.

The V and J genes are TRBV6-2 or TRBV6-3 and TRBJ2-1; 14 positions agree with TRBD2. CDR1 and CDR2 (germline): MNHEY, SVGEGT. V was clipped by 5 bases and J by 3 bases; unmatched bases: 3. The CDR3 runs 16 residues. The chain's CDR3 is CASSGLAGGIYNEQFF. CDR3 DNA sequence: TGTGCCAGCAGTGGACTAGCGGGGGGTATCTACAATGAGCAGTTCTTC.

As DNA, the CDR3 is TGTGCCAGCAGTTACCCACAGGGGGCGGCACCCCTCCACTTT. Protein product: CASSYPQGAAPLHF. The V gene is TRBV6-6, the J gene TRBJ1-6, with 9 bases aligning to TRBD1. This CDR3 spans 14 amino acids. The V gene's germline CDR1 is MNHNY and CDR2 SVGAGI (reference sequence). With V trimmed by 2 bases and J by 11 bases, 4 bases remained unmatched.

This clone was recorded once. The CDR3 is CASSEDRRANYGYTF. CDR3 DNA sequence: TGTGCCAGCAGTGAGGACAGGCGGGCTAACTATGGCTACACCTTC. The chain joins TRBV6-1 to TRBJ1-2, with 7 bases lining up with TRBD1. The CDR3 is 15 amino acids. Germline CDR1 reads MNHNS; CDR2 reads SASEGT. V gave up 3 bases and J gave up 0 bases; unmatched junction bases: 4.

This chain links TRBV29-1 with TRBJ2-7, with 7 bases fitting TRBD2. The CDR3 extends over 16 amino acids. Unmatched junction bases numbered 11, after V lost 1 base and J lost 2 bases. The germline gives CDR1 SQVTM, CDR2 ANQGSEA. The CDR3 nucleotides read TGCAGCGTTGAAGCGCGTTGGAGCGGGGCCCCCTACGAGCAGTACTTC. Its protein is CSVEARWSGAPYEQYF.

This chain's CDR3 is CASSPEAEVFTDTQYF. CDR3 DNA sequence: TGTGCCAGCTCACCGGAAGCGGAAGTATTCACAGATACGCAGTATTTT. The rearrangement joins TRBV18 to TRBJ2-3, with D possibly being TRBD2 (5 bases). The CDR3 sequence is 16 residues long. Deletions cut 3 bases from V and 2 bases from J, with 15 bases between. Germline CDR1 KGHSH, CDR2 LQKENI.

The CDR3 protein is CASSLPGQGITNTEAFF. The CDR3 DNA reads TGTGCCAGCAGCTTGCCCGGACAGGGGATTACGAACACTGAAGCTTTCTTT. V gene TRBV5-6 combines with J gene TRBJ1-1, with 9 bases lining up with TRBD1. This CDR3 contains 17 residues. J was trimmed by 1 base and V by 1 base; bases with no gene match: 8. Germline V gene data show CDR1 as SGHDT and CDR2 as YYEEEE.

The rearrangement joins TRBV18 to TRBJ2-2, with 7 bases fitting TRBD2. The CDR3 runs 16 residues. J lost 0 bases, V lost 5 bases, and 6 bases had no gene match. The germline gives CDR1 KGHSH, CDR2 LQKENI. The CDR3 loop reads CASSLPGTTNTGELFF. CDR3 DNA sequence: TGTGCCAGCTCATTACCCGGGACTACGAACACCGGGGAGCTGTTTTTT.

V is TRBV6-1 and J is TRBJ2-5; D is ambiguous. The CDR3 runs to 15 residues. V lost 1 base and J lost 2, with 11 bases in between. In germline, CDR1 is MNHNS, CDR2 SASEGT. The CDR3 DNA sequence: TGTGCCAGCAGTGAAGAGTGGCACCAACAAGAGACCCAGTACTTC. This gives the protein CASSEEWHQQETQYF.

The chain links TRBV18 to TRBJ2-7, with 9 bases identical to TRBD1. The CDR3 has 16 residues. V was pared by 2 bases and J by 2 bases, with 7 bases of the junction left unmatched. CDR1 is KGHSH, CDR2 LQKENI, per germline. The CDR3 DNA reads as TGTGCCAGCTCACCAAACCGGGACAGGGTCCCCTACGAGCAGTACTTC. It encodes CASSPNRDRVPYEQYF.

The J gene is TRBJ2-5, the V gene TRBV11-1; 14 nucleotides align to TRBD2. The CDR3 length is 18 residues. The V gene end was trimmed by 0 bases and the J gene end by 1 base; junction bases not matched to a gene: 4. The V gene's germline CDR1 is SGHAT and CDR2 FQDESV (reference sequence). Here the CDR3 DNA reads TGTGCCAGCAGCTTAGCGCCCGGACTAGCGGGGGGCCAAGAGACCCAGTACTTC. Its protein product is CASSLAPGLAGGQETQYF.

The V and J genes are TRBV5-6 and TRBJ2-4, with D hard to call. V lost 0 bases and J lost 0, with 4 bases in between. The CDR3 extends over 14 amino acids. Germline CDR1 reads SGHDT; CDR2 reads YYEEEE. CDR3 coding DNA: TGTGCCAGCAGCTTGGCCTTAGCCAAAAACATTCAGTACTTC. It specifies CASSLALAKNIQYF.

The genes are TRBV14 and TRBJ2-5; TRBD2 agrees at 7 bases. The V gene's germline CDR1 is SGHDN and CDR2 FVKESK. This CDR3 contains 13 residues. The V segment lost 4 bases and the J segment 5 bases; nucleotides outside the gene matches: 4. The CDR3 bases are TGTGCCAGCAGCCCACTAGCGATCGAGACCCAGTACTTC. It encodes CASSPLAIETQYF.

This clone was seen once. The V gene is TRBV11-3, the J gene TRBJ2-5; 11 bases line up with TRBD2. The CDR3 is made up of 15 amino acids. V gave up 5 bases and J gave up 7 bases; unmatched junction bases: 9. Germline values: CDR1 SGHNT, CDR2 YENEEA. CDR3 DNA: TGTGCCAGCAGCCACGGGACTAGCGGAGAAGGGACCCAGTACTTC. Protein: CASSHGTSGEGTQYF.

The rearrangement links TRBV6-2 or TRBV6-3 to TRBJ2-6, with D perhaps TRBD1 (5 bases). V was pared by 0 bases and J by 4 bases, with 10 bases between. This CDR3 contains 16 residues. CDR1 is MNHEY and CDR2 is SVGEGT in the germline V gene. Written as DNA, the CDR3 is TGTGCCAGCAGTTACTCGCCAGGGCGAGGGGCCAACGTCCTGACTTTC. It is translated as CASSYSPGRGANVLTF.

CDR3 sequence: CASSPRTGVGVTEAFF. CDR3 sequence (DNA): TGTGCCAGCAGCCCCCGGACAGGGGTAGGTGTGACTGAAGCTTTCTTT. V usage is TRBV9 and J usage is TRBJ1-1; 9 nucleotides line up with TRBD1. This CDR3 has 16 amino acids. The V gene end was trimmed by 4 bases and the J gene end by 5 bases; junction bases not matched to a gene: 12. Germline values: CDR1 SGDLS, CDR2 YYNGEE.

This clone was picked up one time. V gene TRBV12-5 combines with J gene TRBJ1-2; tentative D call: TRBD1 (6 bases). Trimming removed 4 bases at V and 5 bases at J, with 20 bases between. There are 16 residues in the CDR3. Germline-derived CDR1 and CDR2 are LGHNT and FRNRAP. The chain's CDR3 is CASGSWGGATQYGYTF. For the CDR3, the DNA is TGTGCTAGTGGTTCTTGGGGGGGGGCAACTCAGTATGGCTACACCTTC.

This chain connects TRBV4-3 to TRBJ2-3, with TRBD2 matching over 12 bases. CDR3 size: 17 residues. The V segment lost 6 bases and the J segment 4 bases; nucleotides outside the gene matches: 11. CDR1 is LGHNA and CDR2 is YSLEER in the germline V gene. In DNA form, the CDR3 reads TGCGCCAGCAGGAGAACCTATCTAGCGGGGGGGGCAGATACGCAGTATTTT. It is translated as CASRRTYLAGGADTQYF.

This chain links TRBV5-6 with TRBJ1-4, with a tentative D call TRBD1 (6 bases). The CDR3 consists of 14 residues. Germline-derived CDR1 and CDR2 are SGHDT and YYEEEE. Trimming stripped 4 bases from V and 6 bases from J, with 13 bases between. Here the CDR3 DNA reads TGTGCCAGCAGCCTACAGGGAGGGGATGAAAAACTGTTTTTT. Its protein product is CASSLQGGDEKLFF.

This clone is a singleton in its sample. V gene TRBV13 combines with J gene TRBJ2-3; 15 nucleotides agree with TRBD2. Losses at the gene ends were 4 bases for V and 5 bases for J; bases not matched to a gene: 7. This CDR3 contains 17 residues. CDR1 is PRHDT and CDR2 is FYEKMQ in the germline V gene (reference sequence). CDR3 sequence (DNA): TGTGCCAGCAGCTACGGACTAGCGGGGGGGCTATTAGATACGCAGTATTTT. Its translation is CASSYGLAGGLLDTQYF.

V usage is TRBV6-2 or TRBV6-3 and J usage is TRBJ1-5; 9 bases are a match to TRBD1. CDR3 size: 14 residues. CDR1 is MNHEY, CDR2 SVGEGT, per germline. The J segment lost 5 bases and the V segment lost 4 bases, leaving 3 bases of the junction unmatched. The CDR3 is CASSFRQGDQPQHF. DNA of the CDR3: TGTGCCAGCAGTTTCCGACAGGGGGATCAGCCCCAGCATTTT.

The DNA for the CDR3 is TGTGCCAGCAGCCAAGGGAAGGGGTCCTACAATGAGCAGTTCTTC. Translation gives CASSQGKGSYNEQFF. The chain carries TRBV3-1 (or the pseudogene TRBV3-2) and TRBJ2-1; D perhaps matches TRBD1 (5 bases). This CDR3 has 15 residues. Germline-derived CDR1 and CDR2 are LGHDT and YNNKEL (reference sequence). Trimming took off 1 base at V and 1 base at J, with 8 bases between the two ends.